These 29 T cell receptor beta chains came from one sample sequenced in a study of blood T cell repertoires in COVID-19. Libraries were prepared by immunoSEQ multiplex PCR; TCRdb keeps only in-frame clonotypes and omits some of them. The repertoire consists of some 290,000 clones, with 85% to 95% occurring once and the leading ten covering about 4.2%. Material for sequencing was PBMCs or T cells enriched from blood (not recorded which). Source of these receptors: a woman aged 25-40 years who had been exposed to COVID-19.

This chain connects TRBV20-1 to TRBJ1-1; D possibly corresponds to TRBD1 (5 bases). The length of the CDR3 is 11 residues. Germline lookup yields CDR1 DFQATT and CDR2 SNEGSKA (reference sequence). V shed 7 bases and J shed 4 bases, with 10 bases lying between them. The CDR3 DNA is TGCAGTGTGGGGGGTATCACTGAAGCTTTCTTT. Its protein product is CSVGGITEAFF.

This clone came up once. V and J are TRBV7-8 and TRBJ2-3, with 7 bases lining up with TRBD1. The germline V gene encodes CDR1 SGHVS and CDR2 FQNEAQ. CDR3 length equals 16 residues. The ends lost 1 base at V and 7 bases at J; junction bases unmatched: 11. The CDR3, as DNA: TGTGCCAGCAGCTTAGTAAGAGGGGGCCACGGAAATACGCAGTATTTT. The encoded protein is CASSLVRGGHGNTQYF.

The chain couples TRBV6-5 to TRBJ1-1; no clear D. Germline CDR1 reads MNHEY; CDR2 reads SVGAGI. This CDR3 has 13 residues. The germline V and J ends were trimmed by 8 bases and 1 base, with 11 bases remaining between them. The DNA of the CDR3 is TGTGCCAGCGCCGTTCTAGGGAACACTGAAGCTTTCTTT. This codes for CASAVLGNTEAFF.

The rearrangement uses TRBV5-1 and TRBJ2-1; the D gene is possibly TRBD1 (6 bases). The length of the CDR3 is 13 residues. V lost 3 bases and J 2 bases, leaving 6 bases between the germline ends. Germline V CDR1 and CDR2: SGHRS, YFSETQ. CDR3 sequence (DNA): TGCGCCAGCAGCTCAGGGGCCTACAATGAGCAGTTCTTC. Translating it yields CASSSGAYNEQFF. Looking up the rest from reference TRBV5-1 and TRBJ2-1 gives the full variable domain: KAGVTQTPRYLIKTRGQQVTLSCSPISGHRSVSWYQQTPGQGLQFLFEYFSETQRNKGNFPGRFSGRQFSNSRSEMNVSTLELGDSALYLCASSSGAYNEQFFGPGTRLTVL.

The genes are TRBV7-9 and TRBJ1-6; TRBD1 matches at 9 bases. Losses at the gene ends were 5 bases for V and 8 bases for J; bases not matched to a gene: 7. The CDR3 runs 15 residues. From germline, CDR1 is SEHNR and CDR2 FQNEAQ (reference sequence). In DNA form, the CDR3 reads TGTGCCAGCAGCCTTCAGACAGGGGGATATTCACCCCTCCACTTT. It yields the protein CASSLQTGGYSPLHF.

This clone was found once. The chain is built from TRBV7-3 and TRBJ2-2; D gene ambiguous. V was shortened by 3 bases and J by 6 bases, with 5 bases between the two germline ends. Germline lookup yields CDR1 SGHTA and CDR2 FQGTGA. The CDR3 length is 12 residues. CDR3 nucleotides: TGTGCCAGCAGCTTTGCGGCCGGGGAGCTGTTTTTT. Its translation: CASSFAAGELFF.

The CDR3 loop reads CASSWGTGGGDTQYF. The DNA for the CDR3 is TGTGCCAGCAGCTGGGGGACAGGGGGTGGAGATACGCAGTATTTT. V is TRBV6-5 and J is TRBJ2-3, with 11 positions matching TRBD1. With V trimmed by 6 bases and J by 5 bases, 7 bases remained unmatched. From germline, CDR1 is MNHEY and CDR2 SVGAGI. The CDR3 sequence is 15 residues long.

J is TRBJ1-2 and V is TRBV5-1; tentatively, D is TRBD1 (5 bases). Germline V gene lookup returns CDR1 SGHRS and CDR2 YFSETQ. With 0 bases removed from V and 0 bases from J, the gap between germline ends came to 6 bases. The CDR3 contains 14 residues. In DNA form, the CDR3 reads TGCGCCAGCAGCTTGGACAGGTCTAACTATGGCTACACCTTC. Protein sequence: CASSLDRSNYGYTF.

This clone was seen just once. This sequence joins TRBV6-2 or TRBV6-3 and TRBJ2-7; 11 bases are a match to TRBD1. There are 14 residues in the CDR3. V dropped 6 bases and J dropped 3; count of bases not matched to a gene: 4. Germline CDR1 MNHEY, CDR2 SVGEGT. The CDR3 sequence: CASSGTGGYYEQYF. In DNA, the CDR3 is TGTGCCAGCAGCGGGACAGGGGGTTACTACGAGCAGTACTTC.

The chain recombines TRBV5-4 with TRBJ2-1, with a tentative D call TRBD2 (5 bases). The CDR3 has 17 residues. Trimming took 4 bases from V and 4 from J, leaving 21 bases between them. CDR1 SGHNT and CDR2 YYREEE come from the germline V gene (reference sequence). This CDR3 reads CASSPGVTEGFYNEQFF. The CDR3 DNA reads TGTGCCAGCAGCCCTGGGGTGACCGAGGGATTTTACAATGAGCAGTTCTTC.

The chain links TRBV2 to TRBJ2-3; 9 bases fit TRBD1. This CDR3 contains 15 residues. After removal of 4 bases from V and 1 base from J, the junction contained 3 bases not matched to a gene. Germline V gene lookup returns CDR1 SNHLY and CDR2 FYNNEI. The CDR3 nucleotides read TGTGCCAGCAGTGGGTACAGGGGGCGCACAGATACGCAGTATTTT. As protein: CASSGYRGRTDTQYF.

This sequence joins TRBV28 and TRBJ1-2; perhaps TRBD1 as D (5 bases). Germline CDR1 is MDHEN and CDR2 is SYDVKM. This CDR3 contains 17 residues. V was clipped by 6 bases and J by 1 base, with 21 bases between them. DNA for the CDR3: TGTGCCAGCAGCTTAAGACCCACAGGAAACTTTAACTATGGCTACACCTTC. It translates to CASSLRPTGNFNYGYTF.

The V call is TRBV6-5, the J call TRBJ2-5, with TRBD2 identical over 7 bases. The trim removed 6 bases at V and 5 bases at J, leaving 9 bases unmatched. Germline CDR1 and CDR2: MNHEY and SVGAGI. The CDR3 spans 14 residues. Here the CDR3 DNA reads TGTGCCAGCAGGTTGAGCGGGGTTGGGGAGACCCAGTACTTC. This encodes CASRLSGVGETQYF.

This clone was seen a single time. The V and J genes are TRBV5-1 and TRBJ1-1; no firm D call. Trimming stripped 2 bases from V and 4 bases from J, with 12 bases between. The CDR3 runs to 14 residues. Per germline, CDR1 SGHRS and CDR2 YFSETQ. This CDR3 reads CASSFAVLTTEAFF. The CDR3 bases are TGCGCCAGCAGCTTCGCGGTCCTGACCACTGAAGCTTTCTTT.

Comments on this clone: The sample carries other DNA sequences with the same CDR3. V gene TRBV6-5 combines with J gene TRBJ1-1; 10 bases map to TRBD1. This CDR3 comprises 15 residues. Germline trimming cut 0 bases from V and 3 bases from J; bases unmatched to any gene: 1. Germline CDR1 MNHEY, CDR2 SVGAGI. The CDR3 sequence is CASSYSTGGDTEAFF. For the CDR3, the DNA is TGTGCCAGCAGTTACTCGACAGGGGGCGACACTGAAGCTTTCTTT.

V usage is TRBV9 and J usage is TRBJ2-7; maybe TRBD2 (6 bases). CDR3 length: 15 residues. V lost 0 bases, J lost 2 bases, and 12 bases lay in between. The V gene's germline CDR1 is SGDLS and CDR2 YYNGEE. The CDR3 DNA reads as TGTGCCAGCAGCGTAGGGGGACTGACAACCTACGAGCAGTACTTC. Translating gives CASSVGGLTTYEQYF. Together with reference TRBV9 and TRBJ2-7, the CDR3 gives the full variable domain: DSGVTQTPKHLITATGQRVTLRCSPRSGDLSVYWYQQSLDQGLQFLIQYYNGEERAKGNILERFSAQQFPDLHSELNLSSLELGDSALYFCASSVGGLTTYEQYFGPGTRLTVT.

For the CDR3, the DNA is TGTGCCAGCAGTCTTAGCCCCCAATGGCTTGGGACAGAGTATAATAGCAATCAGCCCCAGCATTTT. Translating it yields CASSLSPQWLGTEYNSNQPQHF. V usage is TRBV11-2 and J usage is TRBJ1-5; 7 bases align to TRBD1. This CDR3 has 22 residues. V shed 6 bases and J 0 bases; nucleotides not matched to a gene: 26. Germline-derived CDR1 and CDR2 are SGHAT and FQNNGV. Filled out from reference TRBV11-2 and TRBJ1-5, the complete variable domain reads EAGVAQSPRYKIIEKRQSVAFWCNPISGHATLYWYQQILGQGPKLLIQFQNNGVVDDSQLPKDRFSAERLKGVDSTLKIQPAKLEDSAVYLCASSLSPQWLGTEYNSNQPQHFGDGTRLSIL.

The V call is TRBV5-4, the J call TRBJ1-2, with TRBD1 identical over 8 bases. The CDR3 covers 15 residues. J was trimmed by 6 bases and V by 0 bases; bases with no gene match: 7. Germline loops: CDR1 SGHNT, CDR2 YYREEE (reference sequence). Written as DNA, the CDR3 is TGTGCCAGCAGCTTGGAAGCAGGGGGCGCCCATGGCTACACCTTC. Protein sequence: CASSLEAGGAHGYTF.

The rearrangement links TRBV29-1 to TRBJ1-3; no reliable D call. Between the trimmed V and J ends, which lost 7 bases and 8 bases, there was a span of 15 bases. The CDR3 is made up of 12 amino acids. Germline CDR1 and CDR2: SQVTM and ANQGSEA. This CDR3 reads CSAAGSADTIYF. The CDR3 DNA reads as TGCAGCGCCGCCGGATCGGCGGACACCATATATTTT.

V usage is TRBV4-1 and J usage is TRBJ2-3; 15 nucleotides align to TRBD2. The germline CDR1 and CDR2 sequences are MGHRA and YSYEKL. Trimming at V came to 4 bases and at J to 0 bases, leaving 5 bases not matched to a gene. The CDR3 is made up of 18 amino acids. CDR3 in amino acids: CASSPGLAGGPSTDTQYF. DNA of the CDR3: TGCGCCAGCAGCCCGGGACTAGCGGGGGGCCCTAGCACAGATACGCAGTATTTT.

The V gene is TRBV29-1, the J gene TRBJ1-2; D gene uncertain. The CDR3 runs to 15 residues. The germline V gene encodes CDR1 SQVTM and CDR2 ANQGSEA. The V end lost 0 bases, the J end lost 0 bases, and 11 bases lay between the germline ends. The CDR3 DNA reads as TGCAGCGTTGAAGATCGAGGTAGAGCTAACTATGGCTACACCTTC. Its protein product is CSVEDRGRANYGYTF.

The chain couples TRBV15 to TRBJ1-2, with D perhaps matching TRBD1 (6 bases). The V end lost 5 bases, the J end lost 4 bases, and 14 bases lay between the germline ends. From germline, CDR1 is LNHNV and CDR2 YYDKDF (reference sequence). The CDR3 totals 14 residues. This CDR3 reads CATSGGGGVYGYTF. DNA for the CDR3: TGTGCCACCAGCGGGGGAGGGGGGGTCTATGGCTACACCTTC. The whole variable domain, filled in from reference TRBV15 and TRBJ1-2, reads DAMVIQNPRYQVTQFGKPVTLSCSQTLNHNVMYWYQQKSSQAPKLLFHYYDKDFNNEADTPDNFQSRRPNTSFCFLDIRSPGLGDTAMYLCATSGGGGVYGYTFGSGTRLTVV.

This chain joins TRBV6-5 and TRBJ2-4; D is unresolved. This CDR3 spans 14 amino acids. Per the germline V gene, CDR1 is MNHEY and CDR2 is SVGAGI. The V and J ends lost 8 bases and 2 bases respectively, with 13 bases between them. CDR3 DNA sequence: TGTGCCAGCCGAGCGTCCAGCCCCAAAAACATTCAGTACTTC. It yields the protein CASRASSPKNIQYF.

The genes are TRBV5-1 and TRBJ2-2, with D possibly being TRBD2 (6 bases). V lost 3 bases to trimming and J lost 4 bases, with 16 bases between them. The CDR3 covers 16 residues. Germline V CDR1 and CDR2: SGHRS, YFSETQ. The CDR3 DNA follows: TGCGCCAGCAGCTCAGGGACTCTTTTTATCACCGGGGAGCTGTTTTTT. It is translated as CASSSGTLFITGELFF.

The V call is TRBV5-1, the J call TRBJ2-3; 9 positions agree with TRBD2. With V trimmed by 3 bases and J by 6 bases, 14 bases remained unmatched. Germline V CDR1 and CDR2: SGHRS, YFSETQ. CDR3 length: 17 residues. Written as DNA, the CDR3 is TGCGCCAGCAGCTCACCCCTATGGGCGGGGGGGAAGGATACGCAGTATTTT. Translation gives CASSSPLWAGGKDTQYF.

Notes on this clone: The same CDR3 is also encoded by other DNA sequences in this sample. This sequence joins TRBV5-4 and TRBJ1-2; unclear D gene. From germline, CDR1 is SGHNT and CDR2 YYREEE (reference sequence). V lost 0 bases and J 5 bases, leaving 8 bases between the germline ends. This CDR3 has 13 amino acids. The CDR3 sequence is CASSLVGGYGYTF. CDR3 bases: TGTGCCAGCAGCTTGGTGGGCGGGTATGGCTACACCTTC.

This clone showed up just a few times. The V gene is TRBV4-2, the J gene TRBJ2-2, with D perhaps TRBD2 (5 bases). CDR1 and CDR2 (germline): LGHNA, YNFKEQ. The CDR3 runs to 14 residues. The germline V and J ends were trimmed by 5 bases and 4 bases, with 11 bases remaining between them. CDR3 sequence: CASSSTGVTGELFF. CDR3 DNA sequence: TGTGCCAGCAGCTCTACCGGGGTCACCGGGGAGCTGTTTTTT.

This rearrangement joins TRBV7-8 to TRBJ1-4; 9 positions match TRBD1. The CDR3 is 18 amino acids. Per the germline V gene, CDR1 is SGHVS and CDR2 is FQNEAQ. With 5 bases clipped from V and 8 bases from J, the junction kept 18 bases outside the gene matches. The CDR3 here is CASSTPRDRASFGEKLFF. CDR3 nucleotide sequence: TGTGCCAGCAGCACACCCCGGGACAGGGCTTCCTTCGGAGAAAAACTGTTTTTT. Combining the CDR3 with reference TRBV7-8 and TRBJ1-4 gives the whole variable domain GAGVSQSPRYKVAKRGQDVALRCDPISGHVSLFWYQQALGQGPEFLTYFQNEAQLDKSGLPSDRFFAERPEGSVSTLKIQRTQQEDSAVYLCASSTPRDRASFGEKLFFGSGTQLSVL.

V and J are TRBV5-6 and TRBJ2-7; D is possibly TRBD2 (6 bases). The V gene lost 0 bases and the J gene lost 1 base, with 11 bases spanning the gap. The CDR3 contains 15 residues. CDR1 SGHDT and CDR2 YYEEEE come from the germline V gene. The DNA for the CDR3 is TGTGCCAGCAGCTTGGGGCTAGGAGGGTCCTACGAGCAGTACTTC. This translates into CASSLGLGGSYEQYF.